What follows are 30 T cell receptor beta chains derived from one specimen sequenced in a study of blood T cells in healthy people across ages. For the second PCR, which ran for about 6 to 11 cycles, a sample-barcoded 5' primer and a J-beta primer mix were used. TCRdb used MiXCR to reprocess the 5' RACE reads, holding one entry per CDR3 protein. The sample comprises fewer than 2,000,000 distinct CDR3 sequences, roughly 32% of which are singletons, and around 11% rests with the top ten. Sequenced input: blood. The source is a woman under 40 in good health.

The chain carries TRBV21-1 and TRBJ1-2; the DNA was not compared with TRBD1, the D call given in the table. TRBV21-1 is a known pseudogene. The CDR3 length is 15 residues. CDR3 bases: TGTGCCAGCCCCAGGGGCGCAGCCCCCATTTTTGGCTACACCTTC. Residues: CASPRGAAPIFGYTF.

V and J are TRBV5-1 and TRBJ2-3, with 8 bases matching TRBD2. The germline V gene has CDR1 SGHRS and CDR2 YFSETQ. Losses at the gene ends were 0 bases for V and 1 base for J; bases not matched to a gene: 4. The CDR3 has 16 residues. CDR3 residues: CASSLVRGGGTDTQYF. In DNA, the CDR3 is TGCGCCAGCAGCTTGGTACGGGGGGGCGGCACAGATACGCAGTATTTT.

The J gene is TRBJ2-1, the V gene TRBV10-2; D unclear. V was cut by 2 bases and J by 7 bases, with 18 bases left in between. This CDR3 is 16 amino acids long. The germline gives CDR1 WSHSY, CDR2 SAAADI. The CDR3 DNA reads TGCGCCAGCAGTGAGGGCTCTCCCCGGGCTAGGAATGAGCAGTTCTTC. Its translation is CASSEGSPRARNEQFF.

The rearrangement links TRBV24-1 to TRBJ2-1, with TRBD1 matching over 9 bases. This CDR3 is 15 amino acids long. V dropped 5 bases and J dropped 2; count of bases not matched to a gene: 3. The germline gives CDR1 KGHDR, CDR2 SFDVKD. The chain's CDR3 is CATSGGTGTYNEQFF. The CDR3 DNA reads TGTGCCACCAGTGGAGGGACAGGGACCTACAATGAGCAGTTCTTC.

With respect to this clonotype: A read error is possible here, since a much larger clone lies one base away. The V call is TRBV20-1, the J call TRBJ1-1; D possibly corresponds to TRBD1 (6 bases). CDR1 is DFQATT and CDR2 is SNEGSKA in the germline V gene (reference sequence). Trimming took 4 bases from V and 4 from J, leaving 16 bases between them. CDR3 length: 14 residues. The CDR3: CSAMEGEMSTEAFF. The CDR3 DNA is TGCAGTGCTATGGAGGGGGAAATGAGCACTGAAGCTTTCTTT.

The V call is TRBV28, the J call TRBJ2-6; D gene ambiguous. Germline V gene lookup returns CDR1 MDHEN and CDR2 SYDVKM. The CDR3 extends over 17 amino acids. The V end lost 6 bases, the J end lost 0 bases, and 15 bases lay between the germline ends. DNA of the CDR3: TGTGCCAGCAGAACGACAATAACTTTCTCTGGGGCCAACGTCCTGACTTTC. Amino acids: CASRTTITFSGANVLTF.

This clonotype was seen ten or more times. J is TRBJ2-1 and V is TRBV29-1; D gene unclear. The germline CDR1 and CDR2 sequences are SQVTM and ANQGSEA. V shed 5 bases and J shed 13 bases, with 12 bases lying between them. The CDR3 length is 10 residues. In DNA, the CDR3 is TGCAGCGTTTGGGATTCTATACAGTTCTTC. Its protein product is CSVWDSIQFF.

V and J are TRBV6-2 or TRBV6-3 and TRBJ2-1; 15 bases map to TRBD2. This CDR3 has 17 residues. With 6 bases clipped from V and 7 bases from J, the junction kept 10 bases outside the gene matches. In germline, CDR1 is MNHEY, CDR2 SVGEGT. In DNA form, the CDR3 reads TGTGCCAGCAGAACTCCGAGGACTAGCGGGAGGGTGAATGAGCAGTTCTTC. This sequence encodes CASRTPRTSGRVNEQFF.

This clonotype was seen only a few times. The rearrangement uses TRBV12-3 or TRBV12-4 and TRBJ1-5; D remains ambiguous. Deletions cut 6 bases from V and 7 bases from J, with 13 bases between. There are 13 residues in the CDR3. CDR3 in DNA: TGTGCCAGCAGAGAGAGGGTTTGGCAGCCCCAGCATTTT. It yields the protein CASRERVWQPQHF.

In its sample, this clonotype was seen many times. This rearrangement joins TRBV6-6 to TRBJ2-7, with 7 bases matching TRBD2. Germline V CDR1 and CDR2: MNHNY, SVGAGI (reference sequence). With V trimmed by 2 bases and J by 2 bases, 3 bases remained unmatched. The CDR3 is 14 residues long. The CDR3 DNA sequence: TGTGCCAGCAGTTACCCTGGGACTACCTACGAGCAGTACTTC. Translating it yields CASSYPGTTYEQYF.

This clonotype was seen a handful of times. The CDR3 reads CASSQDPGQDYEQYF. CDR3 sequence (DNA): TGCGCCAGCAGCCAAGATCCGGGACAGGACTACGAGCAGTACTTC. V usage is TRBV4-1 and J usage is TRBJ2-7; 8 bases agree with TRBD1. Germline trimming cut 0 bases from V and 3 bases from J; bases unmatched to any gene: 4. Germline CDR1 reads MGHRA; CDR2 reads YSYEKL. This CDR3 is built from 15 residues.

The chain links TRBV5-1 to TRBJ2-5; tentatively, D is TRBD1 or TRBD2 (6 bases each). Germline CDR1 reads SGHRS; CDR2 reads YFSETQ. Trimming took 4 bases from V and 4 from J, leaving 17 bases between them. This CDR3 has 15 amino acids. The CDR3 sequence: CASSRGMGGGETQYF. CDR3 sequence (DNA): TGCGCCAGCAGCCGCGGGATGGGGGGCGGAGAGACCCAGTACTTC.

This rearrangement joins TRBV5-1 to TRBJ2-3; 8 bases line up with TRBD2. Trimming at V came to 0 bases and at J to 5 bases, leaving 5 bases not matched to a gene. Germline CDR1 is SGHRS and CDR2 is YFSETQ. The length of the CDR3 is 15 residues. Written as DNA, the CDR3 is TGCGCCAGCAGCTTGGTAGGAGCGGGGGAAGATACGCAGTATTTT. This translates into CASSLVGAGEDTQYF. The full variable domain, rest sourced from reference TRBV5-1 and TRBJ2-3, is KAGVTQTPRYLIKTRGQQVTLSCSPISGHRSVSWYQQTPGQGLQFLFEYFSETQRNKGNFPGRFSGRQFSNSRSEMNVSTLELGDSALYLCASSLVGAGEDTQYFGPGTRLTVL.

This clonotype was recorded many times. The V and J genes are TRBV20-1 and TRBJ2-5; D possibly corresponds to TRBD1 (6 bases). Trimming stripped 6 bases from V and 5 bases from J, with 16 bases between. Per the germline V gene, CDR1 is DFQATT and CDR2 is SNEGSKA (reference sequence). The CDR3 consists of 13 residues. This CDR3 reads CSASGQPTETQYF. CDR3 DNA: TGCAGTGCCTCCGGACAGCCGACGGAGACCCAGTACTTC.

This clonotype was counted only a few times. One end of the junction is discordant with germline, which a read error may explain. V and J are TRBV10-3 and TRBJ1-2, with a tentative D call TRBD1 (6 bases). The germline V gene encodes CDR1 ENHRY and CDR2 SYGVKD. This CDR3 has 15 residues. CDR3 bases: TGTGCCATCAGTGAGGGGGGACAACTAGCCTATGGCTACATCTTC. Translating it yields CAISEGGQLAYGYIF.

The gene calls are TRBV7-3 and TRBJ2-1; 13 nucleotides agree with TRBD2. The CDR3 length is 16 residues. Germline V lookup: CDR1 SGHTA, CDR2 FQGTGA. The J segment lost 7 bases and the V segment lost 3 bases, leaving 6 bases of the junction unmatched. The CDR3 nucleotides are TGTGCCAGCAGCTTTAGGACTAGCGGGAGAGGTAATGAGCAGTTCTTC. Translation gives CASSFRTSGRGNEQFF.

For the CDR3, the DNA is TGTGCCAGCAGTTGCGCTAACCTCTACAATGAGCAGTTCTTC. Its translation is CASSCANLYNEQFF. V gene TRBV27 combines with J gene TRBJ2-1, with D hard to call. The germline V and J ends were trimmed by 4 bases and 3 bases, with 10 bases remaining between them. The germline V gene has CDR1 MNHEY and CDR2 SMNVEV (reference sequence). The CDR3 length is 14 residues.

The chain employs TRBV5-5 and TRBJ2-1, with 12 nucleotides matching TRBD1. The CDR3 contains 15 residues. Per germline, CDR1 SGHKS and CDR2 YYEKEE (reference sequence). J was trimmed by 6 bases and V by 5 bases; bases with no gene match: 6. In nucleotides, the CDR3 is TGTGCCAGCAGTTTTCCGGGACAGGGGGCCAATGAGCAGTTCTTC. It translates to CASSFPGQGANEQFF.

V and J are TRBV4-1 and TRBJ2-7, with TRBD1 as a possible D gene (5 bases). Trimming stripped 0 bases from V and 1 base from J, with 13 bases between. Germline V gene data show CDR1 as MGHRA and CDR2 as YSYEKL. This CDR3 has 16 amino acids. In DNA form, the CDR3 reads TGCGCCAGCAGCCAAGATCCACAGGCAATTTCCTACGAGCAGTACTTC. It translates to CASSQDPQAISYEQYF.

Many counts were recorded for this clonotype. This chain uses TRBV29-1 with TRBJ2-3; D possibly corresponds to TRBD2 (6 bases). The CDR3 contains 16 residues. The ends were cut back, 0 bases at V and 2 bases at J, with 15 bases in the middle. Germline V gives CDR1 SQVTM, CDR2 ANQGSEA. CDR3 sequence (DNA): TGCAGCGTTGAAGATCCGGGGAGGAAAGCCACAGATACGCAGTATTTT. Translated: CSVEDPGRKATDTQYF.

This clonotype has just a few counts. The germline gene is not matched at one end of the junction; a read error may be the cause. V gene TRBV5-1 combines with J gene TRBJ2-7, with no clear D. The germline V gene has CDR1 SGHRS and CDR2 YFSETQ. The CDR3 runs to 14 residues. The CDR3 spells CASSSDRNSYEQYF. The CDR3, as DNA: TGTGCCAGCAGCTCCGACCGAAACTCCTACGAGCAGTACTTC. The full variable domain, rest sourced from reference TRBV5-1 and TRBJ2-7, is KAGVTQTPRYLIKTRGQQVTLSCSPISGHRSVSWYQQTPGQGLQFLFEYFSETQRNKGNFPGRFSGRQFSNSRSEMNVSTLELGDSALYLCASSSDRNSYEQYFGPGTRLTVT.

The chain has TRBV6-6 and TRBJ1-1; D not certain. Germline CDR1 MNHNY, CDR2 SVGAGI (reference sequence). Deletions cut 6 bases from V and 4 bases from J, with 18 bases between. The CDR3 spans 15 residues. This chain's CDR3 is CASSRREGGPTEAFF. DNA for the CDR3: TGTGCCAGCAGCCGCCGAGAGGGTGGACCCACTGAAGCTTTCTTT.

V usage is TRBV20-1 and J usage is TRBJ1-2; D is ambiguous. Germline V gene sequence: CDR1 DFQATT, CDR2 SNEGSKA (reference sequence). The CDR3 loop spans 15 amino acids. The ends were cut back, 4 bases at V and 4 bases at J, with 19 bases in the middle. The CDR3 region is CSAKQPKGKSYGYTF. The CDR3 DNA is TGCAGTGCTAAACAACCGAAAGGGAAAAGCTATGGCTACACCTTC.

This clonotype was recorded many times. The CDR3 here is CASSQDRSYEQYF. CDR3 DNA: TGCGCCAGCAGCCAAGATAGGTCCTACGAGCAGTACTTC. The gene calls are TRBV4-1 and TRBJ2-7; D is unclear. The CDR3 is made up of 13 amino acids. Trimming stripped 0 bases from V and 1 base from J, with 4 bases between. Germline V gene lookup returns CDR1 MGHRA and CDR2 YSYEKL.

The V call is TRBV20-1, the J call TRBJ2-3, with 11 bases identical to TRBD2. Germline trimming cut 2 bases from V and 5 bases from J; bases unmatched to any gene: 12. Germline V gene sequence: CDR1 DFQATT, CDR2 SNEGSKA (reference sequence). CDR3 length: 17 residues. The CDR3 nucleotides read TGCAGTGCTAGACCCTACATTAGCGGGGGGGCAGGAGATACGCAGTATTTT. Translating gives CSARPYISGGAGDTQYF.

In its sample, this clonotype was seen many times. The V gene is TRBV6-6, the J gene TRBJ2-3; D perhaps matches TRBD1 (6 bases). CDR1 and CDR2 from the germline V gene are MNHNY and SVGAGI (reference sequence). V was shortened by 5 bases and J by 0 bases, with 15 bases between the two germline ends. The CDR3 contains 16 residues. The CDR3 DNA reads TGTGCCAGCAGTCCCGTTGGACAGTCCAGCACAGATACGCAGTATTTT. Its protein product is CASSPVGQSSTDTQYF.

V gene TRBV2 combines with J gene TRBJ2-5; 8 bases align to TRBD2. Germline loops: CDR1 SNHLY, CDR2 FYNNEI. The CDR3 sequence is 16 residues long. Losses at the gene ends were 6 bases for V and 3 bases for J; bases not matched to a gene: 12. DNA for the CDR3: TGTGCCAGCAGCTCCCGGATACTAGCGGATAAAGAGACCCAGTACTTC. Translating gives CASSSRILADKETQYF.

V and J are TRBV20-1 and TRBJ2-3, with 11 bases fitting TRBD2. The CDR3 totals 15 residues. CDR1 is DFQATT and CDR2 is SNEGSKA in the germline V gene (reference sequence). CDR3 coding DNA: TGCAGGGCACTTGGTAGCGGGAGGGGAAGAGATACGCAGTATTTT. Translation gives CRALGSGRGRDTQYF.

The CDR3 coding sequence is TGTGCCAGCTCACCACCCGGGTTTGGGGATACGCAGTATTTT. Encoded protein: CASSPPGFGDTQYF. The chain links TRBV18 to TRBJ2-3; no reliable D call. The CDR3 runs to 14 residues. CDR1 and CDR2 from the germline V gene are KGHSH and LQKENI. V lost 0 bases, J lost 6 bases, and 10 bases lay in between.

The chain has TRBV6-2 or TRBV6-3 and TRBJ2-3, with unresolved D. V lost 0 bases to trimming and J lost 4 bases, with 14 bases between them. CDR3 length equals 16 residues. Germline V CDR1 and CDR2: MNHEY, SVGEGT. In nucleotides, the CDR3 is TGTGCCAGCAGTTACTCGGACCGCCTCCCCGCAGATACGCAGTATTTT. This translates into CASSYSDRLPADTQYF.